This TCR beta chain was captured by sequencing in a study of identical twins. General study points: Abundant cord blood beta clonotypes carried fewer insertions; memory repertoires showed none.

TCRdb redid the calling of the 5' RACE reads with MiXCR, one entry per CDR3 protein. The sample includes roughly 1.6 million distinct CDR3 sequences, less than 40% of them seen just once. This clonotype was detected only a few times. Its antigen is undetermined. The source material was cord blood. The receptor was isolated from a newborn girl in good health.

The CDR3 reads CSVAGGYYTDTQYF. The CDR3 DNA follows: TGCAGCGTAGCTGGGGGCTACTACACAGATACGCAGTATTTT. The chain employs TRBV29-1 and TRBJ2-3, with TRBD1 as a possible D gene (6 bases). The CDR3 has 14 residues. With 6 bases removed from V and 2 bases from J, the gap between germline ends came to 15 bases. Per germline, CDR1 SQVTM and CDR2 ANQGSEA.